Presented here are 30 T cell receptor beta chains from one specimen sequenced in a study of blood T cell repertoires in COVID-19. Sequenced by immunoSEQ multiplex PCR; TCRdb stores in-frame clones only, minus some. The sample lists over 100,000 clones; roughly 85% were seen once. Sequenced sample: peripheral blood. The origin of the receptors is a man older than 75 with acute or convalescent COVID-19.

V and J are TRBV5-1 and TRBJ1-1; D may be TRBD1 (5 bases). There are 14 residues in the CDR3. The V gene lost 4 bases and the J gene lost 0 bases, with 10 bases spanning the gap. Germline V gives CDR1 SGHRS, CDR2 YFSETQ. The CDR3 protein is CASSLGHLNTEAFF. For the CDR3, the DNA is TGCGCCAGCAGCCTAGGACATTTGAACACTGAAGCTTTCTTT.

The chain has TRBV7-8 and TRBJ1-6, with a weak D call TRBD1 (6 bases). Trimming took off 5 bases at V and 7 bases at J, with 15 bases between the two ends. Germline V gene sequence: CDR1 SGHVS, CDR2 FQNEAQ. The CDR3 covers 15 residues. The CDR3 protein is CASSPTGHANSPLHF. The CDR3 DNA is TGTGCCAGCAGCCCCACGGGACACGCAAATTCACCCCTCCACTTT. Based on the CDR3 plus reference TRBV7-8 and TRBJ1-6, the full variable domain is GAGVSQSPRYKVAKRGQDVALRCDPISGHVSLFWYQQALGQGPEFLTYFQNEAQLDKSGLPSDRFFAERPEGSVSTLKIQRTQQEDSAVYLCASSPTGHANSPLHFGNGTRLTVT.

CDR3 coding DNA: TGTGCCAGCAGTACTGCCGACAGGGTGCCCGGAAACACCATATATTTT. Encoded protein: CASSTADRVPGNTIYF. This chain uses TRBV6-7 with TRBJ1-3; 7 positions agree with TRBD1. TRBV6-7 is an ORF for which the function is uncertain. CDR3 length: 16 residues. The J segment lost 4 bases and the V segment lost 5 bases, leaving 11 bases of the junction unmatched.

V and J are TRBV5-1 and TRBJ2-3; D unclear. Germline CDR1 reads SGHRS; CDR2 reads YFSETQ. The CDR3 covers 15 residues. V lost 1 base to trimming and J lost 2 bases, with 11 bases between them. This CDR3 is CASSLNLKSTDTQYF. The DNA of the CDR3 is TGCGCCAGCAGCTTGAACCTAAAATCCACAGATACGCAGTATTTT.

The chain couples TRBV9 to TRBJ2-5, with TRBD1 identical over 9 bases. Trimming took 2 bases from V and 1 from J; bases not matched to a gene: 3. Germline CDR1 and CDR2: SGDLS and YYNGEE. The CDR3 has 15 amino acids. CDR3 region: CASSVMTGGQETQYF. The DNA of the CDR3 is TGTGCCAGCAGCGTTATGACAGGGGGCCAAGAGACCCAGTACTTC.

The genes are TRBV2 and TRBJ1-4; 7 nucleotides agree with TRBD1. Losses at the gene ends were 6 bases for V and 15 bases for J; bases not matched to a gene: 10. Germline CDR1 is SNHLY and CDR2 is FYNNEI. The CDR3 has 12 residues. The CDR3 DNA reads TGTGCCAGCAGCTGGGACAGCGGTTCGGTGTTTTTT. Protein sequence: CASSWDSGSVFF.

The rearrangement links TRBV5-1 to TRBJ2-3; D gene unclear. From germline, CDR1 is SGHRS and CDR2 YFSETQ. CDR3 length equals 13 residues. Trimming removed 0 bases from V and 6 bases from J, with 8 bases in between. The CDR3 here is CASSLVQADTQYF. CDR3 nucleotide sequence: TGCGCCAGCAGCTTGGTCCAAGCGGATACGCAGTATTTT.

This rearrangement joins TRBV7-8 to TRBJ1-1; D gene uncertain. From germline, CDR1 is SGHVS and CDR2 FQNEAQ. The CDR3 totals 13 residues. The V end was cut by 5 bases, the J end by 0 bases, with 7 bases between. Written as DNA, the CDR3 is TGTGCCAGCAGCCAGAGTTTGAACACTGAAGCTTTCTTT. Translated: CASSQSLNTEAFF.

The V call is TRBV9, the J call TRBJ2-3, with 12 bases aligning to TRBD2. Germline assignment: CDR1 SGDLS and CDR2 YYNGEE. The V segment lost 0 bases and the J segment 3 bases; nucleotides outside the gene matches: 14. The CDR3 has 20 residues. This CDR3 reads CASSVATLGLAGGPTDTQYF. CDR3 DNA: TGTGCCAGCAGCGTAGCTACTCTGGGGCTAGCGGGGGGGCCGACAGATACGCAGTATTTT.

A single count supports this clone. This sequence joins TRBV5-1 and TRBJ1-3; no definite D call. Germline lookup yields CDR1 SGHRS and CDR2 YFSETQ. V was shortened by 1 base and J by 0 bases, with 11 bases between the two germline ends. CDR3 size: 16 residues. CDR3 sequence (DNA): TGCGCCAGCAGCTTGAATGGGCACCTCTCTGGAAACACCATATATTTT. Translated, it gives CASSLNGHLSGNTIYF.

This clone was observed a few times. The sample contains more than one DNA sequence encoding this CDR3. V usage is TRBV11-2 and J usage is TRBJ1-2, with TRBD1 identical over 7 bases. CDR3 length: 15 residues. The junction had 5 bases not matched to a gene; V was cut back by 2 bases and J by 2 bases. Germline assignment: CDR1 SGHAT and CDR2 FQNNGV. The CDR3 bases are TGTGCCAGCAGCTTACGACAGGGATGGAACTATGGCTACACCTTC. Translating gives CASSLRQGWNYGYTF.

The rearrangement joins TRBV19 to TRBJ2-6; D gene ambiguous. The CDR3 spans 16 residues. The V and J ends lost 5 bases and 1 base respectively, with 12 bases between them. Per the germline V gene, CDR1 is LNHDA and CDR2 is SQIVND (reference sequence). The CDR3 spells CASSSSIQSGANVLTF. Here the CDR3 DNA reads TGTGCCAGTAGTTCCAGTATTCAGTCTGGGGCCAACGTCCTGACTTTC.

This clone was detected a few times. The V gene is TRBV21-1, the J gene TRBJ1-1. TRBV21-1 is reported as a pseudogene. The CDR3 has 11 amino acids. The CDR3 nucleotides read TGTGCCAGCAAACCGGGCACTGAAGCTTTCTTT. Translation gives CASKPGTEAFF.

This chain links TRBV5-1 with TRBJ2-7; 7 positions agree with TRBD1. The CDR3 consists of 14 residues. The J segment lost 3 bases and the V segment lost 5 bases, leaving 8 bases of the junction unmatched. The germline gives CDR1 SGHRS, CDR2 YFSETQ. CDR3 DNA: TGCGCCAGCAGTTTCCAGGACAGGAACTACGAGCAGTACTTC. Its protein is CASSFQDRNYEQYF.

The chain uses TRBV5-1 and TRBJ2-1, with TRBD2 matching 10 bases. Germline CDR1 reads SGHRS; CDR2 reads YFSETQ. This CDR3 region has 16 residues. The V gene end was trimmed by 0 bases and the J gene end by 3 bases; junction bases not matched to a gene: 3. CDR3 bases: TGCGCCAGCAGCTTGGACATAGCGGGGGGCTACAATGAGCAGTTCTTC. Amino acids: CASSLDIAGGYNEQFF.

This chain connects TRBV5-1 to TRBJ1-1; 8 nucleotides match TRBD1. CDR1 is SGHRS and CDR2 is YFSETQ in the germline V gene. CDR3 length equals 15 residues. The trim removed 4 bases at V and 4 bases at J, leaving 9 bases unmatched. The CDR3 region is CASSRETGVGTEAFF. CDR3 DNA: TGCGCCAGCAGCCGGGAGACAGGGGTAGGCACTGAAGCTTTCTTT. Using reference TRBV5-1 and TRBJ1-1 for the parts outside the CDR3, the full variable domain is KAGVTQTPRYLIKTRGQQVTLSCSPISGHRSVSWYQQTPGQGLQFLFEYFSETQRNKGNFPGRFSGRQFSNSRSEMNVSTLELGDSALYLCASSRETGVGTEAFFGQGTRLTVV.

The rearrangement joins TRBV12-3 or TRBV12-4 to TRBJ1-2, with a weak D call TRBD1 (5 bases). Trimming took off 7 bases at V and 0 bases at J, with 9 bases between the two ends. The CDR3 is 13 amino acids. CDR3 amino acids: CASTMTANYGYTF. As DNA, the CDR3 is TGTGCCAGCACTATGACAGCTAACTATGGCTACACCTTC.

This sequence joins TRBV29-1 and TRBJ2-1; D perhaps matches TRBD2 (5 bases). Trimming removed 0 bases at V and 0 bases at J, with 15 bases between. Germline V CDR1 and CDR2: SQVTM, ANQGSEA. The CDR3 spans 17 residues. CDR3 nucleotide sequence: TGCAGCGTTGAAGATTATCCCGGGATGATCTCCTACAATGAGCAGTTCTTC. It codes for CSVEDYPGMISYNEQFF.

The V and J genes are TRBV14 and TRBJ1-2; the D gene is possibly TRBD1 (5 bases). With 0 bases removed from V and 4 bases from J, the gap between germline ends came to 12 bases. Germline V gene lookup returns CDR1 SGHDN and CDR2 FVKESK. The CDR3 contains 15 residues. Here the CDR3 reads CASSQEAGWLYGYTF. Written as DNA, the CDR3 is TGTGCCAGCAGCCAAGAGGCAGGGTGGCTCTATGGCTACACCTTC.

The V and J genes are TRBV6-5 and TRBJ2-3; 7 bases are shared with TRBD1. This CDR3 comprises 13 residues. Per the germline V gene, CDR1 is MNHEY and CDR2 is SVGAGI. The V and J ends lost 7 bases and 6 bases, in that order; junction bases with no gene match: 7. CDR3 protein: CASTRQGWDTQYF. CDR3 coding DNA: TGTGCCAGCACCCGACAGGGCTGGGATACGCAGTATTTT.

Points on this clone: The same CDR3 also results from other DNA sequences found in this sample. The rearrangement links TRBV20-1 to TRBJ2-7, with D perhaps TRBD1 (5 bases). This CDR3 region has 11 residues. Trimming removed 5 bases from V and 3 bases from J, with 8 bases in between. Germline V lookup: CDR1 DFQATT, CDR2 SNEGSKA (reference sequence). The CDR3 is CSAPQGYEQYF. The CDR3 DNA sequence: TGCAGTGCTCCGCAGGGCTACGAGCAGTACTTC.

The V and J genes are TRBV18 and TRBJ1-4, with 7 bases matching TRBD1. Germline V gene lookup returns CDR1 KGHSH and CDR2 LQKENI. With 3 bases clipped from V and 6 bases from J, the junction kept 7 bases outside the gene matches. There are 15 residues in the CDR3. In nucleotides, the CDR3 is TGTGCCAGCTCACCTCCGGGACAGTTTTATGAAAAACTGTTTTTT. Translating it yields CASSPPGQFYEKLFF.

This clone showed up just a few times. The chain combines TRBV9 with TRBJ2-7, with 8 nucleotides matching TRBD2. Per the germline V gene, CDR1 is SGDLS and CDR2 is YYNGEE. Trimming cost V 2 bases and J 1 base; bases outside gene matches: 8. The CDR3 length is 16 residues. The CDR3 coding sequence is TGTGCCAGCAGCGTCACGGGAGGGGGTGGATCCTACGAGCAGTACTTC. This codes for CASSVTGGGGSYEQYF.

CDR3 coding DNA: TGCGCCAGCAGTTGGGCCACTAGCACAGATACGCAGTATTTT. This translates into CASSWATSTDTQYF. The chain has TRBV10-1 and TRBJ2-3; no clear D gene. The V gene lost 5 bases and the J gene lost 0 bases, with 9 bases spanning the gap. In germline, CDR1 is WNHNN, CDR2 SYGVQD (reference sequence). The CDR3 has 14 amino acids.

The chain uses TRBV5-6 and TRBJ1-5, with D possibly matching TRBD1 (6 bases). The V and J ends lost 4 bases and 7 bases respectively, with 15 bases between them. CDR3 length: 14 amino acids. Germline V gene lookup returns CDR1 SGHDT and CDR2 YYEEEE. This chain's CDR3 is CASSLGHINQPQHF. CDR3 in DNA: TGTGCCAGCAGCCTGGGACATATCAACCAGCCCCAGCATTTT. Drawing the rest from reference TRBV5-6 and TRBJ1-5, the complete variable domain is DAGVTQSPTHLIKTRGQQVTLRCSPKSGHDTVSWYQQALGQGPQFIFQYYEEEERQRGNFPDRFSGHQFPNYSSELNVNALLLGDSALYLCASSLGHINQPQHFGDGTRLSIL.

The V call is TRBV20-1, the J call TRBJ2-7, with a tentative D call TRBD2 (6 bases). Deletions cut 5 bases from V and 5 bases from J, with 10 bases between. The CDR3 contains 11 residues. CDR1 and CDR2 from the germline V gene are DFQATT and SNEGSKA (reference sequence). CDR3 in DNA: TGCAGTGCTCTGGACTACAACGAGCAGTACTTC. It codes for CSALDYNEQYF.

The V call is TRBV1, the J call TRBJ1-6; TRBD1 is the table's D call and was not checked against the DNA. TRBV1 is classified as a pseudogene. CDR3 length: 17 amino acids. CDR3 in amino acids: CTSSQDWRDSFASPLHF. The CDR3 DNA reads TGCACCAGCAGCCAAGATTGGCGGGACAGTTTCGCTTCACCCCTCCACTTT.

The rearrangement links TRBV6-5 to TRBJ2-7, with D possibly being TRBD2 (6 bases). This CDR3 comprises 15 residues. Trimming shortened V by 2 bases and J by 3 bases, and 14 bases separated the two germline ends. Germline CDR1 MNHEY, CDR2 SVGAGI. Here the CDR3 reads CASSYQSGYFYEQYF. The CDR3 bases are TGTGCCAGCAGTTACCAAAGCGGGTACTTCTACGAGCAGTACTTC.

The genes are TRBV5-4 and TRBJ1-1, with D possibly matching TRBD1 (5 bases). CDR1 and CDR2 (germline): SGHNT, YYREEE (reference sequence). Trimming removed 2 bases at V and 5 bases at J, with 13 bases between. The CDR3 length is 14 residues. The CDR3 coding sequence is TGTGCCAGCAGCTTTCCCAGGGATGGGACTGAAGCTTTCTTT. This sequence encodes CASSFPRDGTEAFF.

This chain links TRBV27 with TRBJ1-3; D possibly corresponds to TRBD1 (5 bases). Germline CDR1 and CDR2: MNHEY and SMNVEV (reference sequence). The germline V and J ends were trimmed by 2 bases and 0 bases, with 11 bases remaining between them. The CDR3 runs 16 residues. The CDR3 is CASSLTGLISGNTIYF. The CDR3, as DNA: TGTGCCAGCAGTTTAACGGGACTCATCTCTGGAAACACCATATATTTT.